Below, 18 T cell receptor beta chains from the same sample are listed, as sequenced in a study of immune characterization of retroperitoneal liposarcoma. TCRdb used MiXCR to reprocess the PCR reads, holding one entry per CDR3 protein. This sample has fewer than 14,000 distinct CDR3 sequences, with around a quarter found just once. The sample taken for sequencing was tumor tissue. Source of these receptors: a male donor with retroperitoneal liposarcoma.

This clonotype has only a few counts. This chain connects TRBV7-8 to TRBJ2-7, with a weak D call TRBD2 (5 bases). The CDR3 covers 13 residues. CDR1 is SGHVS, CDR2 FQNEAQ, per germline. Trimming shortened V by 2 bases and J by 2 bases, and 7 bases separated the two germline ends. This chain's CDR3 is CASSLSLAYEQYF. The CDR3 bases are TGTGCCAGCAGCTTATCACTAGCCTACGAGCAGTACTTC.

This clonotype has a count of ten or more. CDR3 region: CASSRDRANTEAFF. The DNA of the CDR3 is TGTGCCAGCAGTCGGGACAGGGCGAACACTGAAGCTTTCTTT. This rearrangement joins TRBV6-1 to TRBJ1-1; 9 bases agree with TRBD1. The CDR3 runs 14 residues. V gave up 5 bases and J gave up 1 base; unmatched junction bases: 2. From germline, CDR1 is MNHNS and CDR2 SASEGT.

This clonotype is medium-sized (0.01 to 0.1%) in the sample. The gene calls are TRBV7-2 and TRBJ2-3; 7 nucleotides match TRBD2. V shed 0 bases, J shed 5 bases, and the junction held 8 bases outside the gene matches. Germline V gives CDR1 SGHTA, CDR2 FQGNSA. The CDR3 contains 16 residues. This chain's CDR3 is CASSLAGTIRGDTQYF. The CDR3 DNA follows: TGTGCCAGCAGCTTAGCGGGGACTATCCGGGGAGATACGCAGTATTTT.

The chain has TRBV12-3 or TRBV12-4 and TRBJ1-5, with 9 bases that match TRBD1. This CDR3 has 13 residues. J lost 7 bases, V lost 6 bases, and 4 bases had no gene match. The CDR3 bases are TGTGCCAGCAGAGGACAGGGGAGGCAGCCCCAGCATTTT. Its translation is CASRGQGRQPQHF.

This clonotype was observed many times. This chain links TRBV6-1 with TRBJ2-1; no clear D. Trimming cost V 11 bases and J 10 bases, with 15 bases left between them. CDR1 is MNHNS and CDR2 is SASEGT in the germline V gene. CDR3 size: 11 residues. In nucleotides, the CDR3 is TGTGCCGCCAGCCATTTCTACGAGCAGTTCTTC. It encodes CAASHFYEQFF.

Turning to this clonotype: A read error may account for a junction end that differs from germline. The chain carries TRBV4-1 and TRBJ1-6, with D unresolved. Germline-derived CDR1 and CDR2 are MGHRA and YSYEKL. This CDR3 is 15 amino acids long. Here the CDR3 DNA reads TGTGCCAGCAGCCAAGATAGGGCATCTTATTCACCCCTCCACTTT. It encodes CASSQDRASYSPLHF.

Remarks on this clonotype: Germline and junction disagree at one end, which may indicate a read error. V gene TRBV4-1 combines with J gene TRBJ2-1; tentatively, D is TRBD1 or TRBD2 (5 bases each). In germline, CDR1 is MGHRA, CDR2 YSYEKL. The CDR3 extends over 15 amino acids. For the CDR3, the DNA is TGTGCCAGCAGCCAAGACAGACATGGGGGCAATGAGCAGTTCTTC. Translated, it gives CASSQDRHGGNEQFF.

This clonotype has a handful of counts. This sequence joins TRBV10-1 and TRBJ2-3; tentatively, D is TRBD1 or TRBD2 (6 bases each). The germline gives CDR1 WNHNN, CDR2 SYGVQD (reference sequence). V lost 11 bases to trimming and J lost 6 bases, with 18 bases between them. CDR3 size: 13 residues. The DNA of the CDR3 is TGCGCCCTAAGACCCGGGGGCGGTGATACGCAGTATTTT. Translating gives CALRPGGGDTQYF.

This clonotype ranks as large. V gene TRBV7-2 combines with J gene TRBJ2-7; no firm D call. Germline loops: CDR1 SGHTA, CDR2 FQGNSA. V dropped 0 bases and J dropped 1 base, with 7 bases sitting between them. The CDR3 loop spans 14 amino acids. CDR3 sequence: CASSLARASYEQYF. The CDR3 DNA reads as TGTGCCAGCAGCTTAGCGAGAGCGTCCTACGAGCAGTACTTC.

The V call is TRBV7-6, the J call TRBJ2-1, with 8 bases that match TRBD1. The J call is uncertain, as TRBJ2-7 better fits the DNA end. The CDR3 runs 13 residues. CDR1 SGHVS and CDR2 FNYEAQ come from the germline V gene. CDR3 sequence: CASSLGGQDKQYF. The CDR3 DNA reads TGTGCCAGCAGCTTAGGGGGACAGGACAAGCAGTACTTC.

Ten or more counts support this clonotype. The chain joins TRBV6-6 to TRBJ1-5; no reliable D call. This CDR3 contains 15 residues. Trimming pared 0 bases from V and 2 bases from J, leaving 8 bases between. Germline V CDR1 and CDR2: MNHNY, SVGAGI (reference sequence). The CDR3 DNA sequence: TGTGCCAGCAGTTACTCGCGTCATGGCAATCAGCCCCAGCATTTT. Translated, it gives CASSYSRHGNQPQHF.

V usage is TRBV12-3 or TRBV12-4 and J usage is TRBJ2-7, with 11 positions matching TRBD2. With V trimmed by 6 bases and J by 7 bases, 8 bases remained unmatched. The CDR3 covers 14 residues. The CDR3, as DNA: TGTGCCAGCAGGCAAACTAGCGGGAGCGGTGAGCAGTACTTC. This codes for CASRQTSGSGEQYF.

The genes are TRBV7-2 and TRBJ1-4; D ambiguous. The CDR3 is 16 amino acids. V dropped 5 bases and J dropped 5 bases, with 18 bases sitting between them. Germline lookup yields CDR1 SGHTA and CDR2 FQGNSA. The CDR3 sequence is CASSLRRMGGNEKLFF. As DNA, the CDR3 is TGTGCCAGCAGCCTCAGACGGATGGGCGGGAATGAAAAACTGTTTTTT.

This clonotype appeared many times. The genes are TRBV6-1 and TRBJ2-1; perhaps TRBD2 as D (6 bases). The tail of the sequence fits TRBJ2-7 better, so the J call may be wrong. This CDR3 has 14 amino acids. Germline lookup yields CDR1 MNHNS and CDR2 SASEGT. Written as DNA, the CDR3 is TGTGCCAGCAGACTCATCGGGACTGACAATGAGCAGTACTTC. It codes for CASRLIGTDNEQYF.

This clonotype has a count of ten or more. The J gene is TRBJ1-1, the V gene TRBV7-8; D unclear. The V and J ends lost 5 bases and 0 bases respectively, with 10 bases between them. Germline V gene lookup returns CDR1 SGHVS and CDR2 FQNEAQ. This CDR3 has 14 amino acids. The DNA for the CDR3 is TGTGCCAGCAGCCCCGCATTACTGAACACTGAAGCTTTCTTT. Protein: CASSPALLNTEAFF.

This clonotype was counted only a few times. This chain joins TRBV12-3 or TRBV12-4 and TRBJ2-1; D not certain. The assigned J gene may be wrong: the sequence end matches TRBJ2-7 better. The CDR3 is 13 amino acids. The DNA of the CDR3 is TGTGCCAGCAGTTTAGAGTTAGGAGCTGAGCAGTACTTC. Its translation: CASSLELGAEQYF.

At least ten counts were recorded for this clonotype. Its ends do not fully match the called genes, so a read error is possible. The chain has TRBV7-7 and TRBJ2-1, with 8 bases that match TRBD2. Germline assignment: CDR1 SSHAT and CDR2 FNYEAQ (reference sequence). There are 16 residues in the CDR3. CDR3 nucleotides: TGTGCTAGCAGCCAACCGGGTAGCGGGGTCTACTACGAGCAGTTCTTC. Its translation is CASSQPGSGVYYEQFF.

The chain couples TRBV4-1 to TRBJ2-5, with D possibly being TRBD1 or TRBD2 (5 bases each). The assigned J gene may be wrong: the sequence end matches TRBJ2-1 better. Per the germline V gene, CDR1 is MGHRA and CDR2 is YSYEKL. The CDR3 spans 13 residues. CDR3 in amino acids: CASSQGVPGTQFF. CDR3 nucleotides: TGCGCCAGCAGCCAAGGGGTGCCTGGGACCCAGTTCTTC.